This T cell receptor (beta chain) was retrieved from a study of beta chain features in type 1 diabetes. The study, taken as a whole, reports: Moderately but significantly shorter TCRB CDR3s were found in Type 1 diabetes patients in all four CD4+ subsets.

The isolated RNA, all of it, was reverse transcribed, so expressed TCRB transcripts were what got sequenced. Clones were sequenced by immunoSEQ multiplex PCR, and TCRdb holds only the in-frame ones, with some missing. The repertoire consists of approximately 360,000 clones, with roughly 12% occurring once and the leading ten covering 0.0095% to 0.013%. Sorting with CD45RO/CCR7/CD25/CD127/CD95/CD27 yielded naive, central memory, regulatory and stem-like memory CD4+ cells. The CDR3 sequence is 16 residues long. The V gene's germline CDR1 is SGHTA and CDR2 FQGNSA. Losses at the gene ends were 1 base for V and 5 bases for J; bases not matched to a gene: 8. A few counts support this clone. The antigen is not known.

The chain joins TRBV7-2 to TRBJ2-3, with 8 bases matching TRBD2. This TCR was sampled from a woman younger than 35 with type 1 diabetes. Material for sequencing was naive CD4+ T cells from blood. The DNA for the CDR3 is TGTGCCAGCAGCTTAGTCCGCGGGGGGCCTGGAGATACGCAGTATTTT. This sequence encodes CASSLVRGGPGDTQYF. Full variable domain (missing parts from reference TRBV7-2 and TRBJ2-3): GAGVSQSPSNKVTEKGKDVELRCDPISGHTALYWYRQSLGQGLEFLIYFQGNSAPDKSGLPSDRFSAERTGGSVSTLTIQRTQQEDSAVYLCASSLVRGGPGDTQYFGPGTRLTVL.